This is a list of T cell receptor beta chains from one sample in a study of blood T cell repertoires in COVID-19. Some clones are missing from TCRdb's copy, which holds only in-frame ones; the method was immunoSEQ multiplex PCR. The sample consists of about 380,000 clones, 90% of them appearing once. Sequencing input: peripheral blood. The receptors derive from a man aged 18 to 35 with active or convalescent COVID-19. CDR3s include the opening cysteine and the closing phenylalanine or tryptophan. Each record gives: J gene, D gene, V gene, CDR3 DNA, CDR3 protein. The D gene is left open where the match is weak.

>TRBJ2-7|TRBD1|TRBV4-3
TGCGCCAGCAGCCAAGGACGACAGGGGCCAACCTACGAGCAGTACTTC
CASSQGRQGPTYEQYF
>TRBJ2-5|-|TRBV6-5
TGTGCCAGCACCAACTACGACCCAGGGCAAGAGACCCAGTACTTC
CASTNYDPGQETQYF
>TRBJ1-6|-|TRBV27
TGTGCCAGCGGGCAGTATAATTCACCCCTCCACTTT
CASGQYNSPLHF
>TRBJ1-2|-|TRBV5-6
TGTGCCAGCAGCTCCCTGCGGACTGCAAACTATGGCTACACCTTC
CASSSLRTANYGYTF
>TRBJ1-2|TRBD1|TRBV18
TGTGCCAGCTCACACACGACAGGGGCCAACTATGGCTACACCTTC
CASSHTTGANYGYTF
>TRBJ1-6|TRBD1|TRBV11-2
TGTGCCAGCAGCTTAGTTCAGGGGGCTGGTTCACCCCTCCACTTT
CASSLVQGAGSPLHF
>TRBJ1-1|TRBD1|TRBV7-9
TGTGCCAGCACCATCCGACAGGGGGGTGACACTGAAGCTTTCTTT
CASTIRQGGDTEAFF
>TRBJ1-3|-|TRBV25-1
TGTGCCAGCAGTGATCTACGGACACCTGGAAACACCATATATTTT
CASSDLRTPGNTIYF
>TRBJ2-7|-|TRBV15
TGTGCCACCGGAGTTTCTTGGGGGACTTTCCTTTACGAGCAGTACTTC
CATGVSWGTFLYEQYF
>TRBJ2-1|-|TRBV7-3
TGTGCCAGCAGCTTAAATAGAGCTAGCTCCTACAATGAGCAGTTCTTC
CASSLNRASSYNEQFF